This entry lists 8 T cell receptor beta chains sequenced from one sample in a study of T cell changes during pregnancy in multiple sclerosis (dated by TCRdb to between 2019 and 2020). Receptors were amplified or captured by the immunoSEQ multiplex PCR assay. Imported from immuneACCESS, the table was reduced by TCRdb to in-frame sequences with V and J called. These copies leave out some clones; in studies compared against another copy, an unresolved V gene accounts for under half, and the cause of the remainder is not known. The table for this sample lists about 47,000 clones; approximately 90% of them were counted only once. Of the sample, about 2% falls within the top ten clones. This specimen consisted of peripheral blood, obtained in the first trimester of pregnancy. All receptors derive from a female donor with multiple sclerosis, enrolled in a pregnancy study.

The chain is built from TRBV19 and TRBJ2-6; tentative D call: TRBD1 (6 bases). Per the germline V gene, CDR1 is LNHDA and CDR2 is SQIVND (reference sequence). Trimming shortened V by 8 bases and J by 0 bases, and 11 bases separated the two germline ends. This CDR3 comprises 15 residues. The CDR3 DNA is TGTGCCAGTCTGTTCAGGGGCTCTGGGGCCAACGTCCTGACTTTC. As protein: CASLFRGSGANVLTF.

The chain couples TRBV30 to TRBJ1-1; a possible D gene is TRBD1 (5 bases). Germline lookup yields CDR1 GTSNPN and CDR2 SVGIG (reference sequence). Trimming stripped 3 bases from V and 10 bases from J, with 12 bases between. This CDR3 region has 11 residues. The CDR3 here is CAWSGGGIAFF. The CDR3 DNA reads TGTGCCTGGAGCGGGGGGGGGATAGCTTTCTTT. Variable domain in full (rest from reference TRBV30 and TRBJ1-1): SQTIHQWPATLVQPVGSPLSLECTVEGTSNPNLYWYRQAAGRGLQLLFYSVGIGQISSEVPQNLSASRPQDRQFILSSKKLLLSDSGFYLCAWSGGGIAFFGQGTRLTVV.

The V and J genes are TRBV27 and TRBJ1-4; 7 bases agree with TRBD1. Germline V gives CDR1 MNHEY, CDR2 SMNVEV (reference sequence). With 4 bases clipped from V and 11 bases from J, the junction kept 10 bases outside the gene matches. The CDR3 length is 14 residues. CDR3 sequence: CASSSIRQGPKLFF. The CDR3 DNA follows: TGTGCCAGCAGTTCCATACGACAGGGCCCGAAACTGTTTTTT.

The chain is built from TRBV5-1 and TRBJ2-1; a weak D match, TRBD1 (6 bases). Germline CDR1 and CDR2: SGHRS and YFSETQ. The V end was cut by 0 bases, the J end by 4 bases, with 14 bases between. The CDR3 is 16 residues long. The DNA for the CDR3 is TGCGCCAGCAGCTTGGGAACCGGGACATCGTACAATGAGCAGTTCTTC. Protein: CASSLGTGTSYNEQFF.

The chain joins TRBV6-6 to TRBJ2-3; D is unclear. From germline, CDR1 is MNHNY and CDR2 SVGAGI (reference sequence). V gave up 2 bases and J gave up 6 bases, with 9 bases separating them. The CDR3 is made up of 13 amino acids. CDR3 loop: CASSYTSGDTQYF. CDR3 DNA: TGTGCCAGCAGTTACACCTCCGGTGATACGCAGTATTTT.

The rearrangement uses TRBV7-2 and TRBJ1-2; D possibly corresponds to TRBD1 (5 bases). Deletions cut 4 bases from V and 8 bases from J, with 14 bases between. Germline values: CDR1 SGHTA, CDR2 FQGNSA. CDR3 length: 13 residues. The CDR3 bases are TGTGCCAGCAGCTCCCTATTCCAGGGCGGCTACACCTTC. Protein sequence: CASSSLFQGGYTF.

The chain employs TRBV7-2 and TRBJ2-7, with a tentative D call TRBD1 (5 bases). The germline V and J ends were trimmed by 1 base and 2 bases, with 15 bases remaining between them. Germline CDR1 reads SGHTA; CDR2 reads FQGNSA. The CDR3 spans 16 residues. The CDR3 DNA follows: TGTGCCAGCAGCTTAGGGATTCGGACAACGACCTACGAGCAGTACTTC. Protein: CASSLGIRTTTYEQYF.

This clone was detected only a few times. The chain joins TRBV30 to TRBJ1-5, with D perhaps TRBD1 (6 bases). The CDR3 has 14 residues. Germline-derived CDR1 and CDR2 are GTSNPN and SVGIG (reference sequence). Trimming stripped 4 bases from V and 5 bases from J, with 15 bases between. The CDR3 DNA follows: TGTGCCTGGACAGACAGGCTTGTCGATCAGCCCCAGCATTTT. This translates into CAWTDRLVDQPQHF. Looking up the rest from reference TRBV30 and TRBJ1-5 gives the full variable domain: SQTIHQWPATLVQPVGSPLSLECTVEGTSNPNLYWYRQAAGRGLQLLFYSVGIGQISSEVPQNLSASRPQDRQFILSSKKLLLSDSGFYLCAWTDRLVDQPQHFGDGTRLSIL.